This TCR beta chain was sequenced in a study of cytotoxic CD8 clonotypes in ibrutinib-treated CLL. With respect to this clone: At one end the junction does not follow the germline gene, possibly because of a read error.

The CDR3 length is 13 residues. CDR1 is GTSNPN, CDR2 SVGIG, per germline (reference sequence). Profiling relied on immunoSEQ multiplex PCR, and the TCRdb table lists in-frame clones only, not all of them. The table lists roughly 70,000 clones, less than 95% of them singletons. The chain uses TRBV30 and TRBJ2-3; D is uncertain. The clonotype originates from a human donor with chronic lymphocytic leukemia. Specimen: PBMCs, collected after 12 months of ibrutinib treatment. The CDR3 DNA is TGTGCCTGGCAGGTGGGTCCGCAAGATGCGCAGTATTTT. This translates into CAWQVGPQDAQYF.